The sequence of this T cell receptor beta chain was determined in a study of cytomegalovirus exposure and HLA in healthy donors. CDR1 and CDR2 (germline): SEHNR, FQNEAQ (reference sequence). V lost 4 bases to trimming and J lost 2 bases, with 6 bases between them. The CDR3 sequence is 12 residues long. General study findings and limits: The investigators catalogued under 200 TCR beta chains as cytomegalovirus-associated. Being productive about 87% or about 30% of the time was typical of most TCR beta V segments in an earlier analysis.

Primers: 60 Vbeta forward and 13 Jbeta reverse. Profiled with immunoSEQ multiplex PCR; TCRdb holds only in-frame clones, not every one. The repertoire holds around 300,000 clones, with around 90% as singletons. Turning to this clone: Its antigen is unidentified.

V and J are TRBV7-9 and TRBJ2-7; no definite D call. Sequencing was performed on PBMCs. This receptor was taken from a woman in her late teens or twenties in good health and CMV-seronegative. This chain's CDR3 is CASSYTAYEQYF. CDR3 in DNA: TGTGCCAGCAGCTACACCGCCTACGAGCAGTACTTC.